The 17 T cell receptor beta chains reported below all come from one sample, sequenced in a study of vaccination and CD4 T cells after COVID-19. Their specific antigens are unknown. This sample's treatment: approximately 10-day PBMC culture with coronavirus spike peptide pools or control peptides (ViraFEST assay). An Oncomine TCR Beta short-read assay was used to sequence the DNA from cultured CD4+ T cells. TCRdb fed the PCR reads into MiXCR, producing one record per CDR3 protein. Of approximately 12,000 distinct CDR3 sequences listed, 60% are singletons. What was sequenced was CD4+ T cells from blood, cultured in vitro. These receptors were obtained from a human donor who had recovered from COVID-19.

The chain joins TRBV7-8 to TRBJ1-2; 7 bases fit TRBD1. The CDR3 runs 17 residues. The V and J ends lost 4 bases and 0 bases, in that order; junction bases with no gene match: 11. Germline-derived CDR1 and CDR2 are SGHVS and FQNEAQ. CDR3 region: CASSYSDRHDSNYGYTF. Here the CDR3 DNA reads TGTGCCAGCAGCTACTCGGACAGGCATGATTCTAACTATGGCTACACCTTC.

This clonotype was detected only a few times. The V call is TRBV7-9, the J call TRBJ2-1; 7 nucleotides match TRBD2. The germline CDR1 and CDR2 sequences are SEHNR and FQNEAQ (reference sequence). The CDR3 covers 17 residues. The ends lost 0 bases at V and 1 base at J; junction bases unmatched: 6. The chain's CDR3 is CASSLARDGRSYNEQFF. The CDR3 DNA reads TGTGCCAGCAGCTTAGCCCGAGACGGGAGGTCCTACAATGAGCAGTTCTTC. The variable domain in full, with the rest retrieved from reference TRBV7-9 and TRBJ2-1, is DTGVSQNPRHKITKRGQNVTFRCDPISEHNRLYWYRQTLGQGPEFLTYFQNEAQLEKSRLLSDRFSAERPKGSFSTLEIQRTEQGDSAMYLCASSLARDGRSYNEQFFGPGTRLTVL.

The chain links TRBV28 to TRBJ2-7; 8 nucleotides line up with TRBD2. From germline, CDR1 is MDHEN and CDR2 SYDVKM. V shed 6 bases and J 3 bases; nucleotides not matched to a gene: 7. The CDR3 contains 14 residues. The CDR3 sequence: CASRAGGRLYEQYF. The DNA for the CDR3 is TGTGCCAGCAGGGCCGGCGGGAGGCTCTACGAGCAGTACTTC.

The chain carries TRBV7-9 and TRBJ1-2; D gene unclear. The V end lost 2 bases, the J end lost 5 bases, and 21 bases lay between the germline ends. Germline V gene data show CDR1 as SEHNR and CDR2 as FQNEAQ (reference sequence). The length of the CDR3 is 17 residues. Here the CDR3 reads CASSLSLGYPGEYGYTF. The CDR3 nucleotides are TGTGCCAGCAGCTTATCTCTGGGTTACCCCGGAGAATATGGCTACACCTTC.

This clonotype was counted a few times. V usage is TRBV20-1 and J usage is TRBJ2-7, with TRBD2 matching over 8 bases. The J segment lost 4 bases and the V segment lost 5 bases, leaving 10 bases of the junction unmatched. This CDR3 region has 14 residues. Germline V gives CDR1 DFQATT, CDR2 SNEGSKA (reference sequence). For the CDR3, the DNA is TGCAGTGCTTATACCGGGACTAGTGGTTACGAGCAGTACTTC. The encoded protein is CSAYTGTSGYEQYF.

The chain carries TRBV7-9 and TRBJ2-3; 8 nucleotides agree with TRBD2. The length of the CDR3 is 16 residues. J gave up 1 base and V 4 bases, and 7 bases lay outside the gene matches. From germline, CDR1 is SEHNR and CDR2 FQNEAQ (reference sequence). CDR3 nucleotide sequence: TGTGCCAGCAGCTACCCCTCGGGGGGGGGCACAGATACGCAGTATTTT. It specifies CASSYPSGGGTDTQYF.

The genes are TRBV7-3 and TRBJ2-3; D is uncertain. Germline loops: CDR1 SGHTA, CDR2 FQGTGA. The CDR3 extends over 13 amino acids. V lost 2 bases and J lost 0, with 3 bases in between. The CDR3 DNA reads TGTGCCAGCAGCTTAGGTAGCACAGATACGCAGTATTTT. It is translated as CASSLGSTDTQYF.

The chain recombines TRBV19 with TRBJ2-5; 8 bases line up with TRBD2. Unmatched junction bases numbered 6, after V lost 1 base and J lost 5 bases. Germline CDR1 reads LNHDA; CDR2 reads SQIVND (reference sequence). The CDR3 totals 15 residues. CDR3 in amino acids: CASSIAWTSWETQYF. In DNA form, the CDR3 reads TGTGCCAGTAGTATAGCCTGGACTAGCTGGGAGACCCAGTACTTC.

V gene TRBV19 combines with J gene TRBJ1-3, with a tentative D call TRBD1 (6 bases). From germline, CDR1 is LNHDA and CDR2 SQIVND (reference sequence). The V end was cut by 7 bases, the J end by 0 bases, with 16 bases between. CDR3 length: 16 residues. The CDR3 spells CASTHARGISGNTIYF. CDR3 bases: TGTGCCAGTACCCACGCAAGGGGGATCTCTGGAAACACCATATATTTT.

This chain links TRBV11-2 with TRBJ1-1; TRBD1 might be the D (6 bases). This CDR3 has 13 residues. The ends were cut back, 5 bases at V and 5 bases at J, with 12 bases in the middle. Germline V gene sequence: CDR1 SGHAT, CDR2 FQNNGV. For the CDR3, the DNA is TGTGCCAGCAGCCCTGACAGGACGACTGAAGCTTTCTTT. This gives the protein CASSPDRTTEAFF.

The chain joins TRBV7-8 to TRBJ1-2; no clear D gene. In germline, CDR1 is SGHVS, CDR2 FQNEAQ. The CDR3 sequence is 15 residues long. The germline V and J ends were trimmed by 4 bases and 4 bases, with 16 bases remaining between them. The CDR3 DNA reads as TGTGCCAGCAGCTCCTCCAGAAGCAGGCTCTATGGCTACACCTTC. Protein product: CASSSSRSRLYGYTF.

This sequence joins TRBV2 and TRBJ2-1, with D unresolved. This CDR3 region has 11 residues. CDR1 SNHLY and CDR2 FYNNEI come from the germline V gene. V shed 10 bases and J shed 3 bases, with 7 bases lying between them. In nucleotides, the CDR3 is TGTGCCACAGGATTCTACAATGAGCAGTTCTTC. Protein: CATGFYNEQFF.

This chain links TRBV6-5 with TRBJ1-2, with D perhaps matching TRBD1 (5 bases). Trimming shortened V by 4 bases and J by 4 bases, and 10 bases separated the two germline ends. This CDR3 is built from 13 residues. CDR1 and CDR2 (germline): MNHEY, SVGAGI. In nucleotides, the CDR3 is TGTGCCAGCAGTTCGACAGCCCTCTATGGCTACACCTTC. Translating it yields CASSSTALYGYTF.

This chain connects TRBV18 to TRBJ1-1, with 7 bases aligning to TRBD1. V was clipped by 0 bases and J by 5 bases; unmatched bases: 3. The CDR3 extends over 14 amino acids. The germline V gene encodes CDR1 KGHSH and CDR2 LQKENI. As DNA, the CDR3 is TGTGCCAGCTCACCACCCCCAGGGGGAACTGAAGCTTTCTTT. Translation: CASSPPPGGTEAFF. The complete variable domain, with remaining parts taken from reference TRBV18 and TRBJ1-1, reads NAGVMQNPRHLVRRRGQEARLRCSPMKGHSHVYWYRQLPEEGLKFMVYLQKENIIDESGMPKERFSAEFPKEGPSILRIQQVVRGDSAAYFCASSPPPGGTEAFFGQGTRLTVV.

There are a few counts of this clonotype. Because the CDR3's place on the DNA is in doubt, the DNA is left out and the CDR3 is given as listed by TCRdb. The gene calls are TRBV27 and TRBJ2-7; the table's D call, TRBD2, was not checked against the DNA. The germline V gene encodes CDR1 MNHEY and CDR2 SMNVEV (reference sequence). The CDR3 sequence runs 21 residues, both termini included. CDR3 in amino acids: CASTNQTSMYLCATRFYEQYF.

This chain joins TRBV20-1 and TRBJ2-7; 9 bases agree with TRBD2. CDR1 is DFQATT, CDR2 SNEGSKA, per germline (reference sequence). The CDR3 extends over 15 amino acids. J gave up 6 bases and V 0 bases, and 9 bases lay outside the gene matches. CDR3: CSARDLVAGVGEQYF. The CDR3 bases are TGCAGTGCTAGAGATCTAGTAGCGGGAGTTGGCGAGCAGTACTTC.

This sequence joins TRBV6-2 or TRBV6-3 and TRBJ2-7; the match to TRBD2 covers 13 bases. After removal of 2 bases from V and 3 bases from J, the junction contained 7 bases not matched to a gene. The germline V gene encodes CDR1 MNHEY and CDR2 SVGEGT. The CDR3 is made up of 17 amino acids. DNA for the CDR3: TGTGCCAGCAGTTACCACCCGACTAGCGGGAGGTTCTACGAGCAGTACTTC. Translated, it gives CASSYHPTSGRFYEQYF.